The present entry profiles one T cell receptor (beta chain) with its context. There is no known antigen for this receptor. The sample holds no much larger clone one base away, and base qualities are not on file. This specimen belongs to a study of T cell changes during pregnancy in multiple sclerosis (dated by TCRdb to between 2017 and 2020). A note on the overall study: In women with multiple sclerosis, the researchers looked at how the T cell repertoire shifted as pregnancy progressed.

The V and J ends are trimmed by 0 bases and 4 bases, leaving 7 bases between them. The CDR3 holds 13 amino acids from the cysteine to the phenylalanine. Just the 39-base CDR3 DNA is kept, in frame starting at base 1. CDR1 is given as SGHNT and CDR2 as YYREEE, both from the germline V gene (reference sequence). Library generation was performed with the immunoSEQ multiplex PCR assay. The table was pulled from immuneACCESS by TCRdb, which kept in-frame rearrangements only. Such tables lose some clones; where checked, under half of the loss comes from unresolved V genes, and the rest has no known cause. Counted in this sample were roughly 100,000 clones; about 91% of them appeared once. The ten largest clones add up to about 2.9% of the sample.

The receptor comes from a female donor with multiple sclerosis, enrolled in a pregnancy study. The chain is assembled from TRBV5-4 and TRBJ2-5; the D segment could be TRBD1, given 5 matching bases. Source: peripheral blood, taken in the second trimester of pregnancy. The DNA reads TGTGCCAGCAGCTTGGAGGGGCGAGAGACCCAGTACTTC. Its translation reads: CASSLEGRETQYF. With the rest looked up from the reference TRBV5-4 and TRBJ2-5 genes rather than sequenced, the full variable domain is ETGVTQSPTHLIKTRGQQVTLRCSSQSGHNTVSWYQQALGQGPQFIFQYYREEENGRGNFPPRFSGLQFPNYSSELNVNALELDDSALYLCASSLEGRETQYFGPGTRLLVL.